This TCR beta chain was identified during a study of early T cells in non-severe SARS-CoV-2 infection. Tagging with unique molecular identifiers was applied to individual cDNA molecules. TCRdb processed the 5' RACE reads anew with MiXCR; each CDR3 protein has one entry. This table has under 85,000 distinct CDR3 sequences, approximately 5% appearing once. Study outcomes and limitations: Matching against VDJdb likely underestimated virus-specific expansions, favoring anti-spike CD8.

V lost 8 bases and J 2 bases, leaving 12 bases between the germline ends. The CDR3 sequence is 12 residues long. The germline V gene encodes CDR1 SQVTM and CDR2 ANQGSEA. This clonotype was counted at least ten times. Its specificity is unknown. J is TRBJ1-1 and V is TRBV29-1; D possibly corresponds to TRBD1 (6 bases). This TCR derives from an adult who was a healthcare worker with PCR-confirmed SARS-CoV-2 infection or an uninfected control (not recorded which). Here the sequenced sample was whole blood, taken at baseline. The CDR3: CSLQGTNTEAFF. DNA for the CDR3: TGCAGCCTCCAAGGGACAAACACTGAAGCTTTCTTT.